The 3 T cell receptor beta chains below were found in one sample sequenced in a study of T cell repertoires in cytomegalovirus infection. TCRdb used MiXCR to reprocess the reads, holding one entry per CDR3 protein. The sample gives some 350,000 distinct CDR3 sequences, 18% of which show up once; around 10% is in the top ten. The sequenced material came from PBMCs. These receptors were taken from a human donor in good health (CMV status not recorded). Some clones in this sample may be carry-over from other donors' samples.

The chain couples TRBV2 to TRBJ1-2; no firm D call. Germline-derived CDR1 and CDR2 are SNHLY and FYNNEI. V was pared by 4 bases and J by 5 bases, with 8 bases between. The CDR3 covers 12 residues. CDR3 nucleotides: TGTGCCAGCAGTGTTGGAGCTTATGGCTACACCTTC. It encodes CASSVGAYGYTF. The full variable domain, with the rest looked up from reference TRBV2 and TRBJ1-2, is EPEVTQTPSHQVTQMGQEVILRCVPISNHLYFYWYRQILGQKVEFLVSFYNNEISEKSEIFDDQFSVERPDGSNFTLKIRSTKLEDSAMYFCASSVGAYGYTFGSGTRLTVV.

The rearrangement links TRBV5-8 to TRBJ2-5; perhaps TRBD1 as D (5 bases). Germline V CDR1 and CDR2: SGHTS, YDEGEE. The CDR3 is 14 residues long. Trimming removed 2 bases from V and 2 bases from J, with 10 bases in between. The CDR3 spells CASSFVDTQETQYF. For the CDR3, the DNA is TGTGCCAGCAGCTTTGTGGACACACAAGAGACCCAGTACTTC.

This clonotype was detected ten times or more. The CDR3 region has the DNA TGTGCCAGCAGCCTCTTGACAGGGACGGAAGCTTTCTTT. It translates to CASSLLTGTEAFF. The genes are TRBV7-7 and TRBJ1-1; 7 bases line up with TRBD1. This CDR3 region has 13 residues. After removal of 5 bases from V and 8 bases from J, the junction contained 8 bases not matched to a gene. Looked up from germline, CDR1 is SSHAT and CDR2 is FNYEAQ (reference sequence).